This entry describes one T cell receptor (beta chain). This sample is part of a study of CD8 T cells in Susac syndrome. Reverse transcription of roughly 0.45 to 1 ug RNA was performed with random hexamers. TCRdb re-derived calls from the immunoSEQ multiplex PCR reads in MiXCR, one entry per CDR3 protein. This table has 110,000 or so distinct CDR3 sequences, just under 95% appearing once. This CDR3 region has 15 residues. Germline assignment: CDR1 GTSNPN and CDR2 SVGIG (reference sequence). The V gene end was trimmed by 2 bases and the J gene end by 4 bases; junction bases not matched to a gene: 10. V gene TRBV30 combines with J gene TRBJ1-2; TRBD1 matches 7 bases. This receptor was taken from a human donor with multiple sclerosis. Sequences were obtained from CD4+ T cells from PBMCs. CDR3 sequence (DNA): TGTGCCTGGAGTCTCAGGGGGAGTGCTGGCTATGGCTACACCTTC. Protein: CAWSLRGSAGYGYTF. Using reference TRBV30 and TRBJ1-2 for the parts outside the CDR3, the full variable domain is SQTIHQWPATLVQPVGSPLSLECTVEGTSNPNLYWYRQAAGRGLQLLFYSVGIGQISSEVPQNLSASRPQDRQFILSSKKLLLSDSGFYLCAWSLRGSAGYGYTFGSGTRLTVV.